This T cell receptor (beta chain) was captured by sequencing in a study of shared clonotypes between healthy human individuals (dated by TCRdb to about 2020). Turning to the overall study: Two women and a few men aged 18 to 49 years were included in the cohort. For each donor, three plates each were used for CD4 naive and CD4 memory, two plates were used for CD8 naive, and one plate was used for CD8 memory. Blood TCR repertoires of roughly 5 healthy adults were deeply sequenced to estimate repertoire size and the extent of clonotype sharing between individuals. Different laboratories and diverse techniques were used to prepare libraries and sequence TCR repertoires, to increase sequencing depth and limit assay-specific biases. Between about 0.85 and 10 billion PBMCs per donor were obtained by leukapheresis. Study-wide findings and limitations: Clonotypes shared by all four sorted-subset donors showed higher generation probabilities than non-shared clonotypes. Incomplete sequencing was indicated by rarefaction of sorted-subset datasets, despite the large sequencing depth. The small number of donors limited the genetic and exposure-history diversity represented. Sampling was restricted to blood, and TCR repertoires in tissue are likely to differ from TCR repertoires in blood. Pairwise subsampling led to the expectation that sequencing depth would affect the degree of clonotype sharing among donors. Naive subsets generally had larger estimated clonotype richness than memory subsets did. Approximately 5% of naive CD4, 3.5% of naive CD8, about 2.5% of memory CD4, and 0.35% to 0.4% of memory CD8 clonotypes were shared across a few donors.

The junction shows trimming of 2 bases on V and 9 bases on J, and the gene matches do not reach 7 bases of it. CDR1 and CDR2, looked up from the germline V gene, are SGHRS and YFSETQ. The cysteine opens and the phenylalanine closes a CDR3 of 14 amino acids. CDR3 DNA only is kept here, 42 bases in frame from base 1. In the case of this clone: What this receptor recognizes is not known. No base-level quality is on record; no much larger clone is a single base apart.

Healthy HIV-negative adults with no recently reported acute infections or vaccinations were included as donors. Every donor was a Caucasian adult residing in Nashville, Tennessee, USA. CD4+ T cells were enriched through magnetic negative selection, after which naive cells were positively selected on CD45RA and the remaining negative fraction served as the memory subset. Blood was collected by leukapheresis, and PBMCs were isolated by Ficoll-Histopaque density gradient centrifugation and then cryopreserved in liquid nitrogen vapor phase. Analytical flow cytometry was used to check the purity and quantity of every magnetically sorted T cell population. From each sorted fraction, genomic DNA was isolated and quantified by UV absorbance on a Nanodrop 2000c. Using the deep immunoSEQ assay, multiplex PCR amplified TCR CDR3 regions from genomic DNA. For each cell subset, the extracted genomic DNA was distributed evenly across all wells of several immunoSEQ 96-well plates, and each plate served as one replicate. For sorted subsets, roughly 200 ng of genomic DNA, equivalent to 25,000 to 35,000 T cell genomes, went into each replicate PCR. The purified libraries were quantified using a Qubit 3.0 fluorometer, sized with a Bioanalyzer 2100, and then quantified again using the KAPA Library Quantification kit. Every immunoSEQ 96-well plate was sequenced on a separate single-read 150-cycle Illumina NextSeq 550 flow cell. In the paper's pipeline: Because the immunoSEQ output included only junctional sequences and no quality scores, the filtering could not be the same as the filtering used for full-length reads. Sequences were annotated with PyIR, a Python wrapper for IgBLAST v1.9, using IMGT germline references to assign V/J genes and CDR3. Reads were filtered out if the reads had weak V/J assignments (E-value above 1e-6), no CDR3, stop codons, out-of-frame junctions, or ambiguous translated residues. V3J clonotypes were defined as sequences sharing an identical inferred V gene, J gene, and CDR3 amino acid sequence. To compute the percentage overlap between repertoires, the number of shared unique clonotypes was divided by the size of the smaller repertoire. Richness of each repertoire was evaluated using RTK rarefaction, the Chao1 estimator, and Recon v2.1 estimates of unobserved clonotypes. Generation probabilities were computed with OLGA for all TCRbeta clonotypes obtained by the gDNA method from a handful of donors. TCRdb took this table from immuneACCESS and kept in-frame rearrangements with V and J called. Such tables lack part of the clones; where checked against another copy, unresolved V genes explain under half of the gap, and the rest is unexplained. From that table come the V and J calls and clone size; the DNA was used to work out D and trimming. A total of 950,000 to 1,300,000 clones appear in this sample, about 77% of them only once. Jointly, the top ten make up approximately 1.5% of the sample.

This clonotype originated in a man younger than 35 in good health. The sequence joins TRBV5-1 to TRBJ2-1; TRBD2 fits 8 bases in the junction. Sequenced material: memory CD4+ T cells sorted from blood. The cell subset or site label, as the study defines it: CD45RA-negative fraction. Here the CDR3 is given as CASSFSGSIPEQFF. The DNA sequence is as follows: TGCGCCAGCAGCTTCAGCGGGAGCATCCCTGAGCAGTTCTTC.